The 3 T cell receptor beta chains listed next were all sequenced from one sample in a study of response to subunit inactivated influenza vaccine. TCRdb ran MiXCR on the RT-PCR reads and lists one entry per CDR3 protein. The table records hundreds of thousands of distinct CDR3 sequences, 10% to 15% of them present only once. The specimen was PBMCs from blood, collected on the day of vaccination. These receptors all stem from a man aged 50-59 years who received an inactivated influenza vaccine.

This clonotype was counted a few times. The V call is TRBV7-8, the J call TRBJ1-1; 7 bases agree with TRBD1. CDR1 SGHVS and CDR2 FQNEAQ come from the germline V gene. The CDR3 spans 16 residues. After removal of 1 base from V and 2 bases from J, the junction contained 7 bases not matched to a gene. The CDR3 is CASSLGVRGINTEAFF. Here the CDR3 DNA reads TGTGCCAGCAGCTTAGGAGTCAGGGGGATTAACACTGAAGCTTTCTTT.

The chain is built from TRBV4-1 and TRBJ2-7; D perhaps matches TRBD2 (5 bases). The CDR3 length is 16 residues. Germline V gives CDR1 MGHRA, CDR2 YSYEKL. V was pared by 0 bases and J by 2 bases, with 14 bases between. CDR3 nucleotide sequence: TGCGCCAGCAGCCAAGATGACGGGGTCACTCCCTACGAGCAGTACTTC. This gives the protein CASSQDDGVTPYEQYF.

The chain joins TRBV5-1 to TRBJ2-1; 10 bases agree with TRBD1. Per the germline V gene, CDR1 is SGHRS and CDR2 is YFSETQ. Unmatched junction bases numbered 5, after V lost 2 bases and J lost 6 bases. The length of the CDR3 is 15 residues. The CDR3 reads CASSFRDRGLNEQFF. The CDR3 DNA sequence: TGCGCCAGCAGCTTTCGGGACAGGGGCCTCAATGAGCAGTTCTTC.